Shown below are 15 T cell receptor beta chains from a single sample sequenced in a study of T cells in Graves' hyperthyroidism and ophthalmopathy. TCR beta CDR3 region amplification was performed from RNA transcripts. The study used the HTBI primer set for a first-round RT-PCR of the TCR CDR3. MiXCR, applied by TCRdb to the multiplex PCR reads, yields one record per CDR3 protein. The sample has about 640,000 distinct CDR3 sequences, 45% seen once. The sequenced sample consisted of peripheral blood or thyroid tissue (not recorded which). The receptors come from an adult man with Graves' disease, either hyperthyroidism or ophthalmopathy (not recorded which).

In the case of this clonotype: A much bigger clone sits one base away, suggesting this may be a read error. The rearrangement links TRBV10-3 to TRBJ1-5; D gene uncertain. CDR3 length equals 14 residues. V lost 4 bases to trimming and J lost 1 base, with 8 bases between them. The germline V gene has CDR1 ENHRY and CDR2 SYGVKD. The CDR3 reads CAISAPGSNQPQHF. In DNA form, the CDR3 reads TGTGCCATCAGTGCCCCAGGAAGCAATCAGCCCCAGCATTTT.

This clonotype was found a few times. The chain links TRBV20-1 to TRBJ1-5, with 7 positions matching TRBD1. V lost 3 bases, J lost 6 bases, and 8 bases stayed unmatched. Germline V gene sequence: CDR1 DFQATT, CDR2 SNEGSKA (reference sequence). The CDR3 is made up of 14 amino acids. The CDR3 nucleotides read TGCAGTGCTAGCGGATCTGCAGGGGGTCAGCCCCAGCATTTT. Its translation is CSASGSAGGQPQHF.

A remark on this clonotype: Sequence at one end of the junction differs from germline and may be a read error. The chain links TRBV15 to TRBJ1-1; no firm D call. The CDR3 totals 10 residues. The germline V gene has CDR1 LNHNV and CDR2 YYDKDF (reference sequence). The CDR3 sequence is CATNRNEAFF. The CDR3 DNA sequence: TGTGCCACCAACAGAAATGAAGCTTTCTTT.

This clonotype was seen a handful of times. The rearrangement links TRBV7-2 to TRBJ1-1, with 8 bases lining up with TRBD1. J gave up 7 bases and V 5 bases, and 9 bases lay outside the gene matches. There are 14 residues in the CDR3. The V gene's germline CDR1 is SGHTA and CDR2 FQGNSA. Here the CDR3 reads CASSPDRGGIEAFF. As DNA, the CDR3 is TGTGCCAGCAGCCCTGACAGGGGAGGGATTGAAGCTTTCTTT.

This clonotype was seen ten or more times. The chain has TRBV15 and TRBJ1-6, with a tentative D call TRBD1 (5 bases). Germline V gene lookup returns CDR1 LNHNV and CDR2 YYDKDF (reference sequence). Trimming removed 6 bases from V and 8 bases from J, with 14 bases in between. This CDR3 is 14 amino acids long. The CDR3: CATRRTRDYSPLHF. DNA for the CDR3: TGTGCCACCAGAAGGACCCGGGACTATTCACCCCTCCACTTT.

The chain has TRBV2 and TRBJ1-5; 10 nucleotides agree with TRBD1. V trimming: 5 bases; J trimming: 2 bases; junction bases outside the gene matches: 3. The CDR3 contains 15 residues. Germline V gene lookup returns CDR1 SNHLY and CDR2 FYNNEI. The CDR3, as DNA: TGTGCCAGCAGTATGGACAGGGGGGGCAATCAGCCCCAGCATTTT. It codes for CASSMDRGGNQPQHF.

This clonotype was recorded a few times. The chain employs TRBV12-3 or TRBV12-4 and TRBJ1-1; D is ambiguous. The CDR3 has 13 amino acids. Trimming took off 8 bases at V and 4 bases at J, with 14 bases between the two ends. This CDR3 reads CASGLDTGTEAFF. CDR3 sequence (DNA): TGTGCCAGCGGGTTGGATACGGGCACTGAAGCTTTCTTT.

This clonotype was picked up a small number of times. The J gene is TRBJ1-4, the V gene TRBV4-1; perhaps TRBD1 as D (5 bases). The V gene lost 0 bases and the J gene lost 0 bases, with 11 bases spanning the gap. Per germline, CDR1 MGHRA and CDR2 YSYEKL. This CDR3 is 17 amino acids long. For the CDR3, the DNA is TGCGCCAGCAGCCAAGAGGGGCAAGCTGCAACTAATGAAAAACTGTTTTTT. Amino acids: CASSQEGQAATNEKLFF.

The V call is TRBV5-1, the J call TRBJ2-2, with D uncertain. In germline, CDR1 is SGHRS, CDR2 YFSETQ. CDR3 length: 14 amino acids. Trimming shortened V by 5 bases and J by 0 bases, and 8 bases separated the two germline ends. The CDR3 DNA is TGCGCCAGCAGACAGCAACCGAACACCGGGGAGCTGTTTTTT. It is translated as CASRQQPNTGELFF.

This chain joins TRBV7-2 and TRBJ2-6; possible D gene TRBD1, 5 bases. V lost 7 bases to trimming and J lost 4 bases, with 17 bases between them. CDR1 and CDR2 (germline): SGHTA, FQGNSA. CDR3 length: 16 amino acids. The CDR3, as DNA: TGTGCCAGCATCCCAGGGCAGAACACCGGGGCCAACGTCCTGACTTTC. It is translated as CASIPGQNTGANVLTF. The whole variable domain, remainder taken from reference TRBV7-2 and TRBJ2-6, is GAGVSQSPSNKVTEKGKDVELRCDPISGHTALYWYRQSLGQGLEFLIYFQGNSAPDKSGLPSDRFSAERTGGSVSTLTIQRTQQEDSAVYLCASIPGQNTGANVLTFGAGSRLTVL.

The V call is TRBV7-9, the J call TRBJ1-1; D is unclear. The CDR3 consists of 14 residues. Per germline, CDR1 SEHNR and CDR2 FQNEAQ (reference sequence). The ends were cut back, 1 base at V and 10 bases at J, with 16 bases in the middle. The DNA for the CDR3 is TGTGCCAGCAGCTTAGACGTTTTCAGCGGCGGAGCTTTCTTT. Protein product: CASSLDVFSGGAFF.

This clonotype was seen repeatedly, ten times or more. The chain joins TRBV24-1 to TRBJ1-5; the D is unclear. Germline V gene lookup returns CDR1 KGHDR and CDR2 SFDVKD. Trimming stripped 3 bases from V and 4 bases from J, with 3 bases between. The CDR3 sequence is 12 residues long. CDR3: CATSDGNQPQHF. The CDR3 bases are TGTGCCACCAGTGATGGTAATCAGCCCCAGCATTTT.

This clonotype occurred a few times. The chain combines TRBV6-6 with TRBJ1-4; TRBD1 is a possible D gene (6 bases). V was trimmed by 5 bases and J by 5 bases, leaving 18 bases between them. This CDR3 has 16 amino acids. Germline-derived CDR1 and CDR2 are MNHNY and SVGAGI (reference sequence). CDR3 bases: TGTGCCAGCAGTCGCCGGACAGCGGGCACGAATGAAAAACTGTTTTTT. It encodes CASSRRTAGTNEKLFF.

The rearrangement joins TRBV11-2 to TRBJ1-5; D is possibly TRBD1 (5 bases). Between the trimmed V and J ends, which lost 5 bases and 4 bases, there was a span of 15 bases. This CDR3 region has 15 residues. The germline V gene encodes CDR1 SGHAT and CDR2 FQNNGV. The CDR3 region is CASSAGTRDNQPQHF. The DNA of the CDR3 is TGTGCCAGCAGCGCCGGGACGAGGGATAATCAGCCCCAGCATTTT. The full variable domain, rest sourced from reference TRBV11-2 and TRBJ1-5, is EAGVAQSPRYKIIEKRQSVAFWCNPISGHATLYWYQQILGQGPKLLIQFQNNGVVDDSQLPKDRFSAERLKGVDSTLKIQPAKLEDSAVYLCASSAGTRDNQPQHFGDGTRLSIL.

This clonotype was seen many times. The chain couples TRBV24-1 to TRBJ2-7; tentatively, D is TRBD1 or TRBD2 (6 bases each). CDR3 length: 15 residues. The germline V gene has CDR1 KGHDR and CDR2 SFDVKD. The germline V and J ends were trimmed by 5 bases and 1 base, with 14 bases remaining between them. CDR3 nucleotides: TGTGCCACCAGTGGAGGGCAGGGGAGGTCCTACGAGCAGTACTTC. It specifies CATSGGQGRSYEQYF.